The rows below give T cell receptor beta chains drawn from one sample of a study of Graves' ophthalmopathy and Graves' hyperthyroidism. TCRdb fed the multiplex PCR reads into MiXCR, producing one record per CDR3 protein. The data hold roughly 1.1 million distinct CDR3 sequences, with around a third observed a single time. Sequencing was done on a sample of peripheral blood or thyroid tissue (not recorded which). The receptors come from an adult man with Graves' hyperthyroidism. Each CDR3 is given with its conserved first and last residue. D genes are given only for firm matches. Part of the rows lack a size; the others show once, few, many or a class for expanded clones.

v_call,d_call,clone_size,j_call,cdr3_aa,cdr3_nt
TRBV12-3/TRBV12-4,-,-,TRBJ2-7,CASSHRYYEQYF,TGTGCCAGCAGCCACAGATACTACGAGCAGTACTTC
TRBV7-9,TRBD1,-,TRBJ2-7,CASSPPGQGVHEQYF,TGTGCCAGTTCTCCCCCGGGACAGGGAGTCCACGAGCAGTACTTC
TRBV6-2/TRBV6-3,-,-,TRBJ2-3,CASVDSPSTDTQYF,TGTGCCAGCGTGGACAGTCCATCCACAGATACGCAGTATTTT
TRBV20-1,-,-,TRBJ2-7,CSAWALGSYEQCF,-
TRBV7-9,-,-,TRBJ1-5,CASSLASRGRSPQHF,TGTGCCAGCAGTTTAGCGTCCAGGGGCCGGTCACCCCAGCATTTT
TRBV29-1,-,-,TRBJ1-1,CRGQPSYTEAFF,TGCAGAGGACAGCCTTCCTACACTGAAGCTTTCTTT
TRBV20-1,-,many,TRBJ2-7,CSARGGYEQYF,TGCAGTGCTAGAGGGGGGTACGAGCAGTACTTC
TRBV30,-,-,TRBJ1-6,CAWRPEQARRYNSPLHF,TGTGCCTGGAGACCGGAGCAGGCCCGTCGCTATAATTCACCCCTCCACTTT
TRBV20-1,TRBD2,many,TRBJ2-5,CSARDRQPKREVQETQYF,TGCAGTGCTAGAGATCGGCAGCCTAAGCGGGAGGTTCAAGAGACCCAGTACTTC
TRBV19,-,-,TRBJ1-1,CAGSSRGGMNTEAFF,TGTGCCGGTAGTAGTAGGGGGGGCATGAACACTGAAGCTTTCTTT
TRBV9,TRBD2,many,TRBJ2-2,CASSGPGGIGELFF,TGTGCCAGCAGCGGTCCCGGGGGGATCGGGGAGCTGTTTTTT
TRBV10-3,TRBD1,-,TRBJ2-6,CAISGPRQGGSGANVLTF,TGTGCCATCAGTGGTCCGAGACAGGGCGGATCTGGGGCCAACGTCCTGACTTTC
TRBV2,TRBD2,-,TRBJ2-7,CASRSGLDYEQYF,TGTGCCAGCAGATCGGGACTAGACTACGAGCAGTACTTC
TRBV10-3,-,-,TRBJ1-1,CAISASNPGSTGEAFF,TGTGCCATCAGTGCCAGCAACCCAGGGAGTACAGGTGAAGCTTTCTTT
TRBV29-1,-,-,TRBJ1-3,CSSQGTTIYF,TGCAGCTCACAGGGAACCACCATATATTTT
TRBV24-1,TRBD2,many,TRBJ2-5,CATSVGAGDQETQYF,TGTGCCACCAGTGTTGGAGCGGGAGACCAAGAGACCCAGTACTTC
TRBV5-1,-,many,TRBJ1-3,CASSVQTGHTGNTIYF,TGCGCCAGCAGCGTGCAAACGGGACACACTGGAAACACCATATATTTT
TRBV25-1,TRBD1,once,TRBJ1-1,CASTTGGKNTEAFF,TGTGCCAGTACTACAGGGGGGAAGAACACTGAAGCTTTCTTT
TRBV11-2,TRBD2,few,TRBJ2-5,CASSLVASGLETQYF,TGTGCCAGCAGCTTAGTGGCTAGCGGGCTAGAGACCCAGTACTTC
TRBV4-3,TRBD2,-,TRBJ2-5,CASSQVLSGGADETQYF,TGCGCCAGCAGCCAAGTGCTTAGCGGGGGGGCGGACGAGACCCAGTACTTC
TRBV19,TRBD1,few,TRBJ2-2,CASISWTGHYAGELFF,TGTGCCAGTATCTCATGGACAGGTCATTACGCCGGGGAGCTGTTTTTT
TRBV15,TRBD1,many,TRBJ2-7,CATSFAGQGIDEQYF,TGTGCCACCAGCTTCGCGGGACAGGGAATAGACGAGCAGTACTTC
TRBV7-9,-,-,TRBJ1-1,CASSLAAEAGGVNTEAFF,TGTGCCAGCAGCTTAGCCGCGGAGGCTGGGGGTGTGAACACTGAAGCTTTCTTT
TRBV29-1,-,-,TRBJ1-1,CSVGWGGNTEAFF,TGCAGCGTAGGGTGGGGGGGAAACACTGAAGCTTTCTTT
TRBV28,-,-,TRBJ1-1,CASRESGTTLAVGAFF,TGTGCCAGCAGGGAATCTGGGACAACCCTTGCCGTTGGAGCTTTCTTT
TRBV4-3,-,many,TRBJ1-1,CASSQDSRAGDEAFF,TGCGCCAGCAGCCAAGATAGCAGGGCTGGGGATGAAGCTTTCTTT
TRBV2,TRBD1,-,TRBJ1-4,CASERDSGEKLFF,TGTGCCAGCGAGAGGGACAGTGGAGAAAAACTGTTTTTT
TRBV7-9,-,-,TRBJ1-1,CASSLTGTMNTEAFF,TGTGCCAGCAGCTTAACGGGGACTATGAACACTGAAGCTTTCTTT
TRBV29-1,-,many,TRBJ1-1,CSVEESGINTEAFF,TGCAGCGTTGAAGAATCGGGGATTAACACTGAAGCTTTCTTT
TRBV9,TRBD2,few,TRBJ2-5,CASSVTSGREETQYF,TGTGCCAGCAGCGTTACTAGCGGGAGGGAAGAGACCCAGTACTTC
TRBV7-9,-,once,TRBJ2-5,CASSLAGLGNQPQYF,TGTGCCAGCAGCTTGGCAGGCTTGGGCAATCAGCCCCAGTACTTC
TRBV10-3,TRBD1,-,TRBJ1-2,CAIREDRGDYGYTF,TGTGCCATCAGAGAGGACAGGGGGGACTATGGCTACACCTTC
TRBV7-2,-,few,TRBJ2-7,CASSLDRGQGSTGGEQYF,TGTGCCAGCAGCTTAGATCGAGGACAGGGGTCAACGGGGGGGGAGCAGTACTTC
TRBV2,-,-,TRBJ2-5,CASTLGDGIGETQYF,TGTGCCAGCACTTTGGGGGACGGAATCGGAGAGACCCAGTACTTC
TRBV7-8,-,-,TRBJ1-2,CASRSGGRATNYGYTF,TGTGCCAGCAGGTCTGGGGGCCGAGCAACTAACTATGGCTACACCTTC
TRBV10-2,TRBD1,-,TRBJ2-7,CASSEPDRGRLEQYF,TGCGCCAGCAGTGAGCCGGACAGGGGGCGCCTCGAGCAGTACTTC
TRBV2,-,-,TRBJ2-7,CASSGDGSSEQYF,TGTGCCAGCAGTGGAGACGGCTCGAGCGAGCAGTACTTC
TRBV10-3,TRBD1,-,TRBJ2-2,CAGSSRDRGRVGELFF,TGTGCCGGCAGTTCCCGGGACAGGGGGCGCGTCGGGGAGCTGTTTTTT
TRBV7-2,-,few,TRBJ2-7,CASSEGRVEQYF,TGTGCCAGCAGTGAAGGCAGGGTTGAGCAGTACTTC
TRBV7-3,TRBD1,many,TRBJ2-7,CASSPGTGGSDEQYF,TGTGCCAGCAGCCCCGGGACAGGGGGCTCGGACGAGCAGTACTTC
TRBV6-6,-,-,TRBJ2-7,CAGREARVFSYEQYF,TGTGCCGGCAGGGAAGCCCGGGTATTCTCCTACGAGCAGTACTTC
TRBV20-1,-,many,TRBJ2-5,CSARGDPRGGETQYF,TGCAGTGCTAGAGGGGACCCCAGGGGCGGGGAGACCCAGTACTTC
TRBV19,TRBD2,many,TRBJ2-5,CASSMPPQTSGRPETQYF,TGTGCCAGTAGTATGCCCCCCCAAACTAGCGGGAGGCCAGAGACCCAGTACTTC
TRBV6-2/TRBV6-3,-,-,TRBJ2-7,CASSYAGATYEQYF,TGTGCCAGCAGTTACGCAGGCGCTACCTACGAGCAGTACTTC
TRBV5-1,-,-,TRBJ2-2,CASTPEGRNTGELFF,TGCGCCTCTACCCCGGAAGGCAGGAACACCGGGGAGCTGTTTTTT
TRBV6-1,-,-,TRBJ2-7,CASSQTIWGAQSKQYF,TGTGCCAGCAGTCAAACAATCTGGGGGGCCCAATCAAAGCAGTACTTC
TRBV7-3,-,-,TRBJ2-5,CASSLGGAIQETQYF,TGTGCCAGCAGTTTAGGGGGGGCCATCCAAGAGACCCAGTACTTC
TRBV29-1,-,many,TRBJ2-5,CSVAGGGETQYF,TGCAGCGTCGCAGGGGGAGGTGAGACCCAGTACTTC
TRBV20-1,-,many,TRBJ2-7,CSAFLVLYEQYF,TGCAGTGCCTTCCTTGTGCTCTACGAGCAGTACTTC
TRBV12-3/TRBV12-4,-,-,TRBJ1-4,CASSRRIATNEKLFF,TGTGCCAGCAGTCGACGGATTGCAACTAATGAAAAACTGTTTTTT
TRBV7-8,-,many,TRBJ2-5,CASSQDNQETQYF,TGTGCCAGCAGCCAAGACAACCAAGAGACCCAGTACTTC
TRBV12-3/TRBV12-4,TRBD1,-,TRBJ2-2,CASSINNRGRTGELFF,TGTGCCAGCAGCATAAATAACAGGGGAAGGACCGGGGAGCTGTTTTTT
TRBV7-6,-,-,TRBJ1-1,CASSPESVGAFF,TGTGCCAGCAGTCCCGAATCGGTAGGAGCTTTCTTT
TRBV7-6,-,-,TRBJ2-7,CASSPQRGEQYF,TGTGCCAGCAGCCCGCAGCGCGGGGAGCAGTACTTC
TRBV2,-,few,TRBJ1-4,CAGKSSAIATNEKLFF,TGTGCCGGAAAAAGCTCGGCGATCGCAACTAATGAAAAACTGTTTTTT
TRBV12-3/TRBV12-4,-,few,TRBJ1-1,CASSDNRVRTEAFF,TGTGCCAGCAGCGATAACAGGGTGAGGACTGAAGCTTTCTTT
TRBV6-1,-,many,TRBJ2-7,CASKALSEQYF,TGTGCCAGCAAGGCCTTGTCCGAGCAGTACTTC
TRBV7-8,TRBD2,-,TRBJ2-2,CASSLENSLAGPSNTGELFF,TGTGCCAGCAGCTTAGAGAACAGTCTAGCGGGGCCCTCGAACACCGGGGAGCTGTTTTTT
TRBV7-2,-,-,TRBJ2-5,CASSPRQDGNQPQYF,TGTGCCAGCAGCCCACGACAGGACGGCAATCAGCCCCAGTACTTC
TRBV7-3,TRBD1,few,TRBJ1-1,CASSQTTGEVEAFF,TGCGCCAGCAGCCAAACGACAGGGGAGGTTGAAGCTTTCTTT